Below are 5 T cell receptor beta chains sequenced from a single sample in a study of T cells after posttransplantation cyclophosphamide. Only in-frame clones appear in the TCRdb table, and some are missing; sequencing was by immunoSEQ multiplex PCR. The sample shows over 35,000 clones, none of them appearing just once. What was sequenced was PBMCs. Receptors originate from a man between 35 and 55 years old in good health, CMV-negative, and a related stem cell transplant donor.

Many counts were recorded for this clone. DNA of the CDR3: TGTGCCAGCAGCTTAAATAGCGGGGGGGCCTCCGGGGAGCTGTTTTTT. This gives the protein CASSLNSGGASGELFF. The chain joins TRBV7-3 to TRBJ2-2, with TRBD2 matching over 11 bases. This CDR3 contains 16 residues. Germline V gene lookup returns CDR1 SGHTA and CDR2 FQGTGA. With 1 base clipped from V and 6 bases from J, the junction kept 4 bases outside the gene matches.

This clone was recorded at least ten times. The V gene is TRBV9, the J gene TRBJ1-4; possibly TRBD1 for D (6 bases). The CDR3 contains 15 residues. Trimming removed 4 bases at V and 7 bases at J, with 17 bases between. In germline, CDR1 is SGDLS, CDR2 YYNGEE. The CDR3 bases are TGTGCCAGCAGCCCCCGTGGGCAGGGGAGTGAAAAACTGTTTTTT. Protein sequence: CASSPRGQGSEKLFF.

This clone was picked up many times. This chain joins TRBV11-2 and TRBJ1-2, with D hard to call. CDR1 SGHAT and CDR2 FQNNGV come from the germline V gene. V lost 3 bases and J 2 bases, leaving 13 bases between the germline ends. CDR3 length equals 15 residues. The CDR3 reads CASSLGLTVNYGYTF. The DNA for the CDR3 is TGTGCCAGCAGCTTGGGCCTCACTGTGAACTATGGCTACACCTTC.

This clone has a count of ten or more. The chain couples TRBV6-5 to TRBJ2-2; no reliable D call. Germline values: CDR1 MNHEY, CDR2 SVGAGI. With 9 bases removed from V and 6 bases from J, the gap between germline ends came to 14 bases. The CDR3 loop spans 13 amino acids. In nucleotides, the CDR3 is TGTGCCAGTTCAAAATTCCCAGCCGGGGAGCTGTTTTTT. Protein sequence: CASSKFPAGELFF.

This clone was picked up many times. The CDR3 loop reads CAISAGQRNQPQHF. CDR3 bases: TGTGCCATCAGTGCGGGACAGCGGAATCAGCCCCAGCATTTT. This chain links TRBV10-3 with TRBJ1-5, with TRBD1 matching 7 bases. V lost 4 bases to trimming and J lost 4 bases; unmatched junction nucleotides: 4. Germline V gives CDR1 ENHRY, CDR2 SYGVKD. The CDR3 is made up of 14 amino acids.